The text below deals with one TCR beta chain. Its specificity is unknown. The source of the sample is a study of early T cells in non-severe SARS-CoV-2 infection. General study findings and limits: Matching with VDJdb favored anti-spike CD8 responses (missing private and CD4 specificities).

TCRdb called the 5' RACE reads again in MiXCR, with one record for every CDR3 protein. The sample includes roughly 53,000 distinct CDR3 sequences, 9% to 15% of them seen just once. Germline CDR1 reads MDHEN; CDR2 reads SYDVKM. The CDR3 has 17 residues. The trim removed 4 bases at V and 4 bases at J, leaving 8 bases unmatched. Specimen: whole blood, collected at baseline. V is TRBV28 and J is TRBJ2-6; 9 bases line up with TRBD1. The clonotype comes from an adult who was a healthcare worker with PCR-confirmed SARS-CoV-2 infection or an uninfected control (not recorded which). The DNA of the CDR3 is TGTGCCAGCAGTTCCGGGACAGGGTCATTGGGGGCCAACGTCCTGACTTTC. It encodes CASSSGTGSLGANVLTF.